This note documents a single T cell receptor beta chain sequence. Trimming cost V 5 bases and J 4 bases, with 12 bases left between them. Germline loops: CDR1 MNHEY, CDR2 SVGAGI. The CDR3 consists of 14 residues. The naive CD8 population came from CD45RO-negative cells selected for CCR7, without terminally differentiated effector memory CD45RA+ cells. Profiling relied on immunoSEQ multiplex PCR, and the TCRdb table lists in-frame clones only, not all of them. This sample has about 680,000 clones; 92% occur once, and the top ten carry about 24%. This sample stems from a study of shared clonotypes between healthy human individuals. Study summary: Each donor's CD4 naive and CD4 memory cells filled three plates apiece, CD8 naive two, and CD8 memory one.

This chain connects TRBV6-5 to TRBJ1-3; no clear D gene. The sample comprised naive CD8+ T cells sorted from blood. The clonotype was recovered from a young man in good health. As DNA, the CDR3 is TGTGCCAGCAGTCCCGATGTCCGAGGAAACACCATATATTTT. Protein: CASSPDVRGNTIYF.